Described below is a single TCR beta chain sequence and its context. These data originate in a study of blood T cell repertoires in COVID-19. On the study more broadly: COVID-19 samples, acute and convalescent, were from the United States, Italy and Spain. The cDNA or gDNA used as material had been derived from T cells, B-cell-depleted T cells, or PBMCs.

Per germline, CDR1 SGHRS and CDR2 YFSETQ. The CDR3 sequence is 14 residues long. V shed 1 base and J 2 bases; nucleotides not matched to a gene: 2. The assay was immunoSEQ multiplex PCR, and TCRdb's table has in-frame clones only and misses some. The table lists approximately 270,000 clones, around 90% of them singletons, with roughly 2.9% in the top ten. The sample was PBMCs or T cells enriched from blood (not recorded which). The receptor's source is a man aged 40-50 years who had been exposed to COVID-19. V is TRBV5-1 and J is TRBJ2-7; the match to TRBD1 covers 8 bases. For the CDR3, the DNA is TGCGCCAGCAGCTTGACGACAGGGGCCTACGAGCAGTACTTC. Protein product: CASSLTTGAYEQYF.